This is a list of T cell receptor beta chains from one sample in a study of post-analysis software for immune sequencing data. TCRdb reprocessed the PCR reads via MiXCR and lists one record per CDR3 protein. This sample carries about 430,000 distinct CDR3 sequences, 30% to 40% of them seen once, and the ten largest clones take less than 8%. The sequenced sample was blood. The receptors were sampled from a girl aged 2 to 10 with multiple sclerosis. Both conserved end residues are part of each CDR3. The D gene is left open where the match is weak. Size tells how often a clone was seen (once, few, many) or the class of an expanded clone, and some rows leave it out.

clone_size | j_call | v_call | d_call | cdr3_nt | cdr3_aa
- | TRBJ1-1 | TRBV2 | TRBD1 | TGTGCCAGCAACCGGGACAGGTACACTGAAGCTTTCTTT | CASNRDRYTEAFF
- | TRBJ2-1 | TRBV4-3 | TRBD2 | TGCGCCAGCAGCCCGCACCAGACTAGCGGGAGCACCTACAATGAGCAGTTCTTC | CASSPHQTSGSTYNEQFF
- | TRBJ2-1 | TRBV20-1 | - | TGCAGTGCTAGAGGTATCCTGCCCTACAATGAGCAGTTCTTC | CSARGILPYNEQFF
- | TRBJ2-5 | TRBV5-1 | - | TGCGCCAGCAGCTTGGCTTGGGTCCAAGAGACCCAGTACTTC | CASSLAWVQETQYF
- | TRBJ2-3 | TRBV7-8 | - | TGTGCCAGCAGCTTAGTCATAGGAATGTGGGATACGCAGTATTTT | CASSLVIGMWDTQYF
few | TRBJ1-5 | TRBV5-1 | - | TGCGCCAGCAGCTTGGGACAGAAGAATCAGCCCCAGCATTTT | CASSLGQKNQPQHF
few | TRBJ1-2 | TRBV12-3/TRBV12-4 | - | TGTGCCAGCAGTTTGGGGGCCTACAAGCTAGACTATGGCTACACCTTC | CASSLGAYKLDYGYTF
- | TRBJ2-1 | TRBV6-1 | - | TGTGCCAGCAATTGGTACAATGAGCAGTTCTTC | CASNWYNEQFF
many | TRBJ2-5 | TRBV15 | - | TGTGCCACCAGCAGGACACAAGAGACCCAGTACTTC | CATSRTQETQYF
- | TRBJ1-6 | TRBV6-5 | - | TGTGCCAGCAGCCCTCTCCGTAGCTCCTATAATTCACCCCTCCACTTT | CASSPLRSSYNSPLHF
- | TRBJ2-7 | TRBV10-3 | - | TGTGCCATCAGCGGAGGGCTGGGAAACTACGAGCAGTACTTC | CAISGGLGNYEQYF
- | TRBJ1-2 | TRBV20-1 | TRBD1 | TGCAGTGCTCCGGGACAGCTCTATGGCTACACCTTC | CSAPGQLYGYTF
- | TRBJ2-3 | TRBV7-3 | TRBD2 | TGTGCCAGCAGCTCAGCAGGACTAGCGGGGGGAGTCGATACGCAGTATTTT | CASSSAGLAGGVDTQYF
- | TRBJ1-1 | TRBV28 | - | TGTGCCAGCAGTCCGAGGGGGGCTGCTTTCTTT | CASSPRGAAFF
few | TRBJ2-1 | TRBV5-1 | - | TGCGCCAGCAGCTTAATAGCAGGGAAGAATGAGCAGTTCTTC | CASSLIAGKNEQFF
few | TRBJ2-7 | TRBV10-3 | TRBD2 | TGTGCCATCAGTGGGGGACTAGCGTCCGACGCCTCCTACGAGCAGTACTTC | CAISGGLASDASYEQYF
- | TRBJ2-7 | TRBV28 | - | TGTGCCAGCAGTTTACAGGGGAATTGGGGCTACGAGCAGTACTTC | CASSLQGNWGYEQYF
- | TRBJ2-7 | TRBV15 | - | TGTGCCGCCAGCAGAGGTGGGCAGTACGAGCAGTACTTC | CAASRGGQYEQYF